The sequence of this T cell receptor (beta chain) was determined in a study of T cells after yellow fever vaccination. TCRdb analysed the 5' RACE reads with MiXCR anew, one entry per CDR3 protein. This table holds under 200,000 distinct CDR3 sequences, more than 9.5% found once. The CDR3 is made up of 15 amino acids. Per the germline V gene, CDR1 is SEHNR and CDR2 is FQNEAQ (reference sequence). Trimming cost V 1 base and J 3 bases, with 13 bases left between them. V is TRBV7-9 and J is TRBJ2-7, with D possibly matching TRBD1 (5 bases). The source material was CD8+ T cells sorted from PBMCs, sampled 15 days after the yellow fever booster vaccination. The sequence derives from a man aged 18 to 30 who received the YFV17D yellow fever vaccine. DNA of the CDR3: TGTGCCAGCAGCTTAGGAGGTACAGGACACTACGAGCAGTACTTC. Amino acids: CASSLGGTGHYEQYF. The full variable domain, with the rest looked up from reference TRBV7-9 and TRBJ2-7, is DTGVSQNPRHKITKRGQNVTFRCDPISEHNRLYWYRQTLGQGPEFLTYFQNEAQLEKSRLLSDRFSAERPKGSFSTLEIQRTEQGDSAMYLCASSLGGTGHYEQYFGPGTRLTVT.